Following are 20 T cell receptor beta chains from one sample sequenced in a study of CD8+ T cells in alopecia areata (dated by TCRdb to the late 2010s). Pooled mouse cutaneous lymph node cells were stained for CD4, CD8alpha, NKG2D, NKG2ACE and other markers and were then sorted on a BD Influx. The library was made by the immunoSEQ multiplex PCR assay. For TCR sequencing, RNA was extracted from every sample and reverse transcribed into cDNA to serve as template. TCRdb limited this immuneACCESS table to in-frame rearrangements with V and J called. A share of clones is missing; checked studies link under half to unresolved V genes, and the rest is unexplained. This sample includes approximately 280,000 clones, and none of them was observed just once. Clones ranked in the top ten supply about 1.1% of the sample. The sequencing sample was made of CD4+ T cells sorted from a lymph node. Receptor source: a C3H/HeJ mouse with alopecia areata. These mice carry the MHC haplotype H2-k.

This clone was detected a few times. Any gene name here is a mouse gene name. The read terminates 4 residues ahead of where the CDR3 ends, so the germline J gene completes it. The sample contains more than one DNA sequence encoding this CDR3. The rearrangement joins TRBV13-2 to TRBJ2-1; a weak D match, TRBD2 (5 bases). The CDR3 is made up of 14 amino acids. Germline V gene data show CDR1 as NNHNN and CDR2 as SYGAGS (reference sequence). Trimming stripped 1 base from V and 1 base from J, with 6 bases between. The part of the CDR3 DNA that was read is TGTGCCAGCGGTGATTTGGGGAACTATGCT. Translating it yields CASGDLGNYA. The whole CDR3 is CASGDLGNYAEQFF.

About this clone itself: The genes and germline here are from mouse. The read finishes 4 residues shy of the CDR3 end, and the germline J gene is used to complete it. This chain links TRBV1 with TRBJ2-7; D unclear. The CDR3 length is 13 residues. Germline CDR1 NSQYPW, CDR2 LRSPGD (reference sequence). The CDR3 reads CTCSADFGYEQYF. The sequenced CDR3 bases are TGCACCTGCAGTGCAGATTTTGGGTAT.

In this sample, this clone turned up a few times. Genes and germline come from the mouse. The read stops 4 residues short of the end of the CDR3; the missing end is completed from the germline J gene. V gene TRBV5 combines with J gene TRBJ2-7, with D tentatively TRBD2 (5 bases). CDR1 and CDR2 (germline): LGHNA, YNLKQL (reference sequence). This CDR3 spans 12 amino acids. Partial CDR3 DNA: TGTGCCAGCAGCCAAGATGGGGAT. Protein sequence: CASSQDGD. The whole CDR3 sequence reads CASSQDGDEQYF.

This clone has just a few counts. Genes and germline are mouse. The sequence runs out 4 residues before the end of the CDR3; the remainder is reconstructed from the germline J gene. V is TRBV13-2 and J is TRBJ2-3; D might be TRBD1 (6 bases). The CDR3 spans 13 residues. V gave up 6 bases and J gave up 4 bases, with 12 bases separating them. Germline values: CDR1 NNHNN, CDR2 SYGAGS (reference sequence). The CDR3 bases that were read are TGTGCCAGCGAGAGAAGGGACACAGAA. Translation: CASERRDTE. Given in full, the CDR3 is CASERRDTETLYF.

Concerning this clone: Gene names are mouse gene names. The read halts 4 residues ahead of the CDR3 end, with the missing end drawn from the germline J gene. The chain carries TRBV12-1 and TRBJ1-1; D unresolved. The CDR3 runs 11 residues. CDR1 is SGHSN, CDR2 HYEKVE, per germline. The V gene lost 9 bases and the J gene lost 0 bases, with 7 bases spanning the gap. The CDR3 bases that were read are TGTGCCCCCAGTGCAAACACA. Protein sequence: CAPSANT. The entire CDR3 protein reads CAPSANTEVFF.

In its sample, this clone was seen a few times. The gene symbols are mouse symbols. The read comes to an end 4 residues before the CDR3 does, leaving the germline J gene to fill in the end. The V and J genes are TRBV13-1 and TRBJ1-2; D is possibly TRBD1 (5 bases). CDR1 is NSHNY and CDR2 is SYGAGN in the germline V gene. Deletions cut 4 bases from V and 3 bases from J, with 7 bases between. The CDR3 contains 12 residues. The CDR3 bases that were read are TGTGCCAGCAGTTTAGGGGACTCC. Its translation is CASSLGDS. The full-length CDR3 reads as CASSLGDSDYTF.

Concerning this clone: The listed genes are named as in mouse. The read finishes 4 residues shy of the CDR3 end, and the germline J gene is used to complete it. The rearrangement uses TRBV1 and TRBJ2-3, with 7 bases identical to TRBD2. The ends lost 4 bases at V and 0 bases at J; junction bases unmatched: 7. The CDR3 is 16 residues long. From germline, CDR1 is NSQYPW and CDR2 LRSPGD (reference sequence). The sequenced CDR3 bases are TGCACCTGCAGTGTCCTAGGGACTGCTAGTGCAGAA. Residues: CTCSVLGTASAE. Given in full, the CDR3 is CTCSVLGTASAETLYF.

There are a few counts of this clone. Mouse names are used for the genes. The CDR3 end is not reached by the read, which stops 4 residues before it; the germline J gene fills it in. J is TRBJ2-1 and V is TRBV5; 7 nucleotides agree with TRBD1. This CDR3 has 15 residues. J gave up 3 bases and V 0 bases, and 2 bases lay outside the gene matches. Germline lookup yields CDR1 LGHNA and CDR2 YNLKQL (reference sequence). The covered CDR3 bases are TGTGCCAGCAGCCAAGAGACAGGGTTCTATGCT. Translated: CASSQETGFYA. The entire CDR3 protein reads CASSQETGFYAEQFF.

A remark on this clone: Gene names are mouse gene names. The sequenced fragment ends 4 residues before the CDR3 boundary, so the rest is inferred from the germline J gene. V and J are TRBV19 and TRBJ1-2; a possible D gene is TRBD1 (6 bases). Germline lookup yields CDR1 FNHDT and CDR2 SITEND (reference sequence). The CDR3 has 16 residues. CDR3 DNA (partial): TGTGCCAGCAGTATAGGGGGGACTGGGGGGGCGCGC. This codes for CASSIGGTGGAR. The entire CDR3 protein is CASSIGGTGGARDYTF.

Of note for this clone: These gene names are mouse names. The read falls 4 residues short of the CDR3 end, and the missing part is taken from the germline J gene. V usage is TRBV13-1 and J usage is TRBJ2-2; the match to TRBD1 covers 10 bases. Per the germline V gene, CDR1 is NSHNY and CDR2 is SYGAGN. Trimming removed 5 bases from V and 3 bases from J; junction bases left unmatched: 4. CDR3 length: 15 amino acids. The CDR3 loop is CASRGQGSDTGQLYF. Partial CDR3 DNA: TGTGCCAGCAGGGGACAGGGGTCCGACACCGGG.

Of note for this clone: These gene names are mouse names. Sequencing ends 4 residues short of the CDR3 end; the germline J gene provides the rest. This sequence joins TRBV14 and TRBJ2-3; D call uncertain. The V end was cut by 0 bases, the J end by 0 bases, with 8 bases between. CDR3 length: 15 residues. Germline lookup yields CDR1 SGHDT and CDR2 FRDEAV. CDR3 loop: CASSFYRTSAETLYF. The CDR3 DNA, read in part, is TGTGCCAGCAGTTTCTACAGAACTAGTGCAGAA.

About this clone itself: Germline and genes here are mouse. The read finishes 4 residues shy of the CDR3 end, and the germline J gene is used to complete it. The chain recombines TRBV14 with TRBJ1-1, with 9 bases aligning to TRBD1. The CDR3 consists of 15 residues. V lost 2 bases to trimming and J lost 0 bases; unmatched junction nucleotides: 2. Germline CDR1 and CDR2: SGHDT and FRDEAV. The CDR3 loop is CASSLGTGTNTEVFF. Incomplete CDR3 DNA: TGTGCCAGCAGTTTGGGGACAGGGACAAACACA.

Details on this clone: The genes and germline here are from mouse. The DNA ends 4 residues before the CDR3 does, and the rest of the CDR3 is filled in from the germline J gene. The chain couples TRBV5 to TRBJ2-3; 8 bases fit TRBD1. Germline V gives CDR1 LGHNA, CDR2 YNLKQL (reference sequence). The junction had 3 bases not matched to a gene; V was cut back by 0 bases and J by 1 base. The CDR3 has 16 amino acids. The CDR3 loop is CASSQDPDRGAETLYF. Partial CDR3 DNA: TGTGCCAGCAGCCAAGATCCGGACAGGGGTGCAGAA.

This clone was seen ten or more times. Any gene name here is a mouse gene name. The read comes to an end 4 residues before the CDR3 does, leaving the germline J gene to fill in the end. The chain combines TRBV13-1 with TRBJ1-2; TRBD1 matches at 11 bases. Per the germline V gene, CDR1 is NSHNY and CDR2 is SYGAGN. Trimming took 4 bases from V and 3 from J; bases not matched to a gene: 5. The CDR3 extends over 15 amino acids. CDR3 sequence reads: CASSTGTGGDSDYTF. The CDR3 bases that were read are TGTGCCAGCAGTACCGGGACAGGGGGGGACTCC.

Comment on this clone: Here the gene names and germline are mouse. The read terminates 4 residues before the CDR3 end, so the remaining end is supplied by the germline J gene. V is TRBV13-1 and J is TRBJ2-1; TRBD2 matches at 9 bases. J lost 3 bases, V lost 1 base, and 2 bases had no gene match. CDR3 length: 15 residues. Germline lookup yields CDR1 NSHNY and CDR2 SYGAGN. CDR3 DNA, as far as it was read: TGTGCCAGCAGTGATACTGGGGGGTCCTATGCT. Protein product: CASSDTGGSYA. The complete CDR3 reads CASSDTGGSYAEQFF.

This clone was observed a few times. Each gene name is a mouse one. The read ends 4 residues early relative to the CDR3; the germline J gene fills the gap. The rearrangement links TRBV19 to TRBJ2-4; 11 bases are a match to TRBD2. CDR3 size: 14 residues. From germline, CDR1 is FNHDT and CDR2 SITEND (reference sequence). CDR3 DNA, as far as it was read: TGTGCCAGCAGTTCGGGACTGGGGGAAAAC. The encoded protein is CASSSGLGEN. The whole CDR3 region reads CASSSGLGENTLYF. Drawing the rest from reference TRBV19 and TRBJ2-4, the complete variable domain is GGIITQTPKFLIGQEGQKLTLKCQQNFNHDTMYWYRQDSGKGLRLIYYSITENDLQKGDLSEGYDASREKKSSFSLTVTSAQKNEMAVFLCASSSGLGENTLYFGAGTRLSVL.

Of note for this clone: Gene labels here are mouse ones. The CDR3 end falls 4 residues outside the read, so it is completed with the germline J gene. The chain carries TRBV13-2 and TRBJ2-3; a weak D match, TRBD2 (6 bases). CDR1 and CDR2 from the germline V gene are NNHNN and SYGAGS (reference sequence). V was clipped by 7 bases and J by 0 bases, with 12 bases between them. The CDR3 length is 14 residues. CDR3 bases read: TGTGCCAGCAGAGACTGGCCTAGTGCAGAA. It encodes CASRDWPSAE. The whole CDR3 is CASRDWPSAETLYF.

This clone was detected only a few times. Mouse germline and gene names are used. Read coverage stops 4 residues before the CDR3 terminus; the germline J gene supplies the remainder. The J gene is TRBJ2-7, the V gene TRBV17; TRBD1 aligns across 9 bases. CDR1 and CDR2 (germline): MNHDT, YYDKIL. The CDR3 spans 13 residues. With V trimmed by 5 bases and J by 3 bases, 2 bases remained unmatched. Partial CDR3 DNA: TGTGCTAGCAGTCGGGACAGGGACTAT. Its translation: CASSRDRDY. The whole CDR3 sequence is CASSRDRDYEQYF.

As concerns this clone: Mouse gene names and germline throughout. The read ends 4 residues early relative to the CDR3; the germline J gene fills the gap. The chain is built from TRBV31 and TRBJ1-1; D gene uncertain. The CDR3 has 14 amino acids. The V end was cut by 0 bases, the J end by 0 bases, with 8 bases between. Germline lookup yields CDR1 GKSSPN and CDR2 SITVG. CDR3 in amino acids: CAWSLSGANTEVFF. The sequenced CDR3 bases are TGTGCCTGGAGTCTCTCAGGAGCAAACACA. Full variable domain (outside the CDR3, taken from reference TRBV31 and TRBJ1-1): AQTIHQWPVAEIKAVGSPLSLGCTIKGKSSPNLYWYWQATGGTLQQLFYSITVGQVESVVQLNLSASRPKDDQFILSTEKLLLSHSGFYLCAWSLSGANTEVFFGKGTRLTVV.

Only a few counts were recorded for this clone. These gene names are mouse names. Coverage ceases 4 residues before the CDR3 finishes, and the germline J gene fills in the end. The chain joins TRBV19 to TRBJ2-2; D perhaps matches TRBD1 (5 bases). This CDR3 has 14 residues. V was shortened by 2 bases and J by 3 bases, with 8 bases between the two germline ends. CDR1 and CDR2 (germline): FNHDT, SITEND (reference sequence). The sequenced CDR3 bases are TGTGCCAGCAGTATGCAGGGCTACACCGGG. Protein sequence: CASSMQGYTG. The whole CDR3 sequence reads CASSMQGYTGQLYF.